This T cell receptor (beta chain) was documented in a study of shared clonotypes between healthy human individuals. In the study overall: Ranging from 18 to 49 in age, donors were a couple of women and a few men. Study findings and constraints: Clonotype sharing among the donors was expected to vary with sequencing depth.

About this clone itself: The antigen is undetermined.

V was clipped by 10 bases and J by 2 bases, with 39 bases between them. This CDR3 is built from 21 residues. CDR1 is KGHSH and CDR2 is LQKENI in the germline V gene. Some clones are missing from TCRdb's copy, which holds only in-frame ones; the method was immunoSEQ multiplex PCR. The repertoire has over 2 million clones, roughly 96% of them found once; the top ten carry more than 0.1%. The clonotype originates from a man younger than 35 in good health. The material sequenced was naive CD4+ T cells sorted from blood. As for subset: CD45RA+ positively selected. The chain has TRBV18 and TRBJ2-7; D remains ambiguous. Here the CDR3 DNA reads TGTGCCAACGATCTAGTGGACCTAGACCGTATAACCGATTTTAACCCCTACGAGCAGTACTTC. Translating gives CANDLVDLDRITDFNPYEQYF. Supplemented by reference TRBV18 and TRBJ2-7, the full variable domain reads NAGVMQNPRHLVRRRGQEARLRCSPMKGHSHVYWYRQLPEEGLKFMVYLQKENIIDESGMPKERFSAEFPKEGPSILRIQQVVRGDSAAYFCANDLVDLDRITDFNPYEQYFGPGTRLTVT.